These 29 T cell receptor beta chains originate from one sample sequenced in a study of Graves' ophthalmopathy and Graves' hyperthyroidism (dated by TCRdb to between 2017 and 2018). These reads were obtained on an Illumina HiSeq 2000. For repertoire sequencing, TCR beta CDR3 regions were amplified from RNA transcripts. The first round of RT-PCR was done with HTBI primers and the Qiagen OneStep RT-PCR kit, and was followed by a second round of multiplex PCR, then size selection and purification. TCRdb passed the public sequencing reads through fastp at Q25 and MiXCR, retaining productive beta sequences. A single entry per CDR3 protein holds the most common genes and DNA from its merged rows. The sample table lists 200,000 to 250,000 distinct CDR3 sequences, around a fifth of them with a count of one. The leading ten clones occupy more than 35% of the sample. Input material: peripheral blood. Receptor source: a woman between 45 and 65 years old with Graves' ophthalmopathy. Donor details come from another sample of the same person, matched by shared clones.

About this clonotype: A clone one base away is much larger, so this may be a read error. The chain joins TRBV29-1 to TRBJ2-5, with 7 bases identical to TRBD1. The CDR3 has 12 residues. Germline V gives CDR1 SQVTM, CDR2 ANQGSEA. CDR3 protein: CSVEWQGETQHF. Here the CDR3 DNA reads TGCAGCGTTGAGTGGCAGGGGGAGACCCAGCACTTC.

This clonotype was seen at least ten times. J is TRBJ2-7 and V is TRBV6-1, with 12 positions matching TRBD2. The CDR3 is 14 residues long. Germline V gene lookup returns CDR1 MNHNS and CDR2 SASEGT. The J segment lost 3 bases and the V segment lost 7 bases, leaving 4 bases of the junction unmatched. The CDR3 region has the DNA TGTGCCAGCACTATGACTAGCGGGGGCTACGAGCAGTACTTC. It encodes CASTMTSGGYEQYF.

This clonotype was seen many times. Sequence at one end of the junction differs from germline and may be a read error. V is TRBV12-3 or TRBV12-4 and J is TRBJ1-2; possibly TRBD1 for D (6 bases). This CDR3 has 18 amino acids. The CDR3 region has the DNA TGTGCCAGCAGTGTCTTCAGGGGCCGACTCCGAACAAACTATGGCTGCACCTTC. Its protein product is CASSVFRGRLRTNYGCTF.

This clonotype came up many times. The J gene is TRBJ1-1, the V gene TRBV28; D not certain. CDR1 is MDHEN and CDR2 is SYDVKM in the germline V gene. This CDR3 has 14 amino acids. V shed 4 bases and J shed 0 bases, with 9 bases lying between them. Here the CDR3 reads CASSSGLMNTEAFF. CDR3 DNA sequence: TGTGCCAGCAGTTCCGGGCTGATGAACACTGAAGCTTTCTTT.

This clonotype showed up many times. This CDR3 is CASSLMGVGNQPQHF. CDR3 bases: TGCGCCAGCAGCTTGATGGGGGTTGGCAATCAGCCCCAGCATTTT. J is TRBJ1-5 and V is TRBV5-1; D possibly corresponds to TRBD1 (5 bases). V lost 1 base and J lost 2, with 10 bases in between. Looked up from germline, CDR1 is SGHRS and CDR2 is YFSETQ. The CDR3 runs 15 residues.

The CDR3 protein is CASSHTGGSTYEQYF. CDR3 bases: TGTGCCAGCAGCCATACAGGGGGCTCGACCTACGAGCAGTACTTC. V gene TRBV28 combines with J gene TRBJ2-7; 9 positions match TRBD1. Germline V gene sequence: CDR1 MDHEN, CDR2 SYDVKM. The CDR3 covers 15 residues. The V and J ends lost 6 bases and 2 bases, in that order; junction bases with no gene match: 8.

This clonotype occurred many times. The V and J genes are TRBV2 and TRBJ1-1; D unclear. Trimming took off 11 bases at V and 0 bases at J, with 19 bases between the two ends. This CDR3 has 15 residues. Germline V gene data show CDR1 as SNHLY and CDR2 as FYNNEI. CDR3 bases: TGTGCCTGTTTTTCCAAGGGAGCGATGAACACTGAAGCTTTCTTT. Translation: CACFSKGAMNTEAFF.

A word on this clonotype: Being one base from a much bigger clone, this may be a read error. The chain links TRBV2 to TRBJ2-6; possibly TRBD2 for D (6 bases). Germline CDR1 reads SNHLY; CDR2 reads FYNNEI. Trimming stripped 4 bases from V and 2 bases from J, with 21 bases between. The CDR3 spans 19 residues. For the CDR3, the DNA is TGTGCCAGCAGTGCCCCCTCGGGCTGGAGGGCGGCTGGGGCCAACGTCCTGACTTTC. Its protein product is CASSAPSGWRAAGANVLTF.

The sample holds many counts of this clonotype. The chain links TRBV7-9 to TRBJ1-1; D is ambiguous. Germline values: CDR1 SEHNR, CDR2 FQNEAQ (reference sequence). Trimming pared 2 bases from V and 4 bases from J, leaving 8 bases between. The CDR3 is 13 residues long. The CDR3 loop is CASSLHLSTEAFF. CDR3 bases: TGTGCCAGCAGCTTACACCTATCCACTGAAGCTTTCTTT.

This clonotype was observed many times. The DNA of the CDR3 is TGTGCCAGCAGCAAAGCGGGGGCGAACACCGGGGAGCTGTTTTTT. It translates to CASSKAGANTGELFF. This chain joins TRBV12-3 or TRBV12-4 and TRBJ2-2; 8 bases agree with TRBD2. This CDR3 is 15 amino acids long. V shed 6 bases, J shed 0 bases, and the junction held 3 bases outside the gene matches.

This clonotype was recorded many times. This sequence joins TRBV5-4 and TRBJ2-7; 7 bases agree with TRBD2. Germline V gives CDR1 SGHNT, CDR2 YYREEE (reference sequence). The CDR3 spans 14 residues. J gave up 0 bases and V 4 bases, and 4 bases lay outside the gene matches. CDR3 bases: TGTGCCAGCAGCCTTAAGCGGGGCTCCTACGAGCAGTACTTC. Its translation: CASSLKRGSYEQYF.

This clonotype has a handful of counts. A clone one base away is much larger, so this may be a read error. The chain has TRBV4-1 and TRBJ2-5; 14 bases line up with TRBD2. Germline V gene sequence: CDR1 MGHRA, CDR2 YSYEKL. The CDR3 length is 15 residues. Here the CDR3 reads CASSQLTSGRETLYF. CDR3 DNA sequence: TGCGCCAGCAGCCAACTGACTAGCGGGAGGGAGACCCTGTACTTC.

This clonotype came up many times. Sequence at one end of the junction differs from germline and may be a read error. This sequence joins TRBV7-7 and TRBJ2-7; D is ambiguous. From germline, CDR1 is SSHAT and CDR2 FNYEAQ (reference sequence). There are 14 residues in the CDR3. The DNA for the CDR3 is TGTGCTAGCAGCTTAATCCCACAATCCTACGAGCAGTACTTC. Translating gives CASSLIPQSYEQYF.

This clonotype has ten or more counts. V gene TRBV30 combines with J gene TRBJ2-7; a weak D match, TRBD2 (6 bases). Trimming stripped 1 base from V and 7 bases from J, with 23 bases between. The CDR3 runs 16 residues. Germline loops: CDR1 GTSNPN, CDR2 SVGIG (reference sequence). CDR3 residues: CAWSAQWTRVGGEQYF. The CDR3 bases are TGTGCCTGGAGTGCCCAATGGACCCGGGTCGGAGGGGAGCAGTACTTC.

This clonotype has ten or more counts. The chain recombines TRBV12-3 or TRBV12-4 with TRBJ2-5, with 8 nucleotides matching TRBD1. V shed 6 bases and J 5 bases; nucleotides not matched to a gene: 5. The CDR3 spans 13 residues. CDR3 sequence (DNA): TGTGCCAGCAGAACAGGGGGGATTGAGACCCAGTACTTC. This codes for CASRTGGIETQYF.

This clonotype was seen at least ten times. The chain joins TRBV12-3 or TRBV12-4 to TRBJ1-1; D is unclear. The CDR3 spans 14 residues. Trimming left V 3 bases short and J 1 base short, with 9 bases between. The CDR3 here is CASSFSYRNTEAFF. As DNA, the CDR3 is TGTGCCAGCAGTTTTTCGTACAGGAACACTGAAGCTTTCTTT.

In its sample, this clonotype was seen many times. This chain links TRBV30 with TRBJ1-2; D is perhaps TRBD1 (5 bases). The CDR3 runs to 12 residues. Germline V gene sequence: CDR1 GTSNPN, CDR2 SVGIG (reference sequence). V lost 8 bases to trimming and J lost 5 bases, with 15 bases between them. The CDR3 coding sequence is TGTGCCCAAACCGGGGGGGGATATGGCTACACCTTC. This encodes CAQTGGGYGYTF.

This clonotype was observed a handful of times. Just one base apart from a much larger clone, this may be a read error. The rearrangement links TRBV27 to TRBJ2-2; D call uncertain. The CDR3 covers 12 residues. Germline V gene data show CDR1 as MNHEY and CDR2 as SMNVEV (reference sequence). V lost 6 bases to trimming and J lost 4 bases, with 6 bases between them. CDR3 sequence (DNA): TGTGCCAGCAGGACCATCACCGGGGAGCTGTTTTTT. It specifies CASRTITGELFF.

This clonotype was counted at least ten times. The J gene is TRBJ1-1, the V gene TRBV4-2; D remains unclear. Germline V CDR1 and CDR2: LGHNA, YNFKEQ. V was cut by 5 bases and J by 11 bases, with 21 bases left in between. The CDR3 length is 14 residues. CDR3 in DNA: TGTGCCAGCAGCGGACCTGACGGCCCCCCAGACGCTTTCTTT. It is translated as CASSGPDGPPDAFF.

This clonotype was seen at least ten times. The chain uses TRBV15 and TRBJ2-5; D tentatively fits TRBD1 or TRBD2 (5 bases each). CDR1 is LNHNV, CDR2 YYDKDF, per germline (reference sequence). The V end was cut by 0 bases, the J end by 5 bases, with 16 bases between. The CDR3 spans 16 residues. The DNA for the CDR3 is TGTGCCACCAGCAGAGATCTCTTGGGGCGAGGGGAGACCCAGTACTTC. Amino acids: CATSRDLLGRGETQYF.

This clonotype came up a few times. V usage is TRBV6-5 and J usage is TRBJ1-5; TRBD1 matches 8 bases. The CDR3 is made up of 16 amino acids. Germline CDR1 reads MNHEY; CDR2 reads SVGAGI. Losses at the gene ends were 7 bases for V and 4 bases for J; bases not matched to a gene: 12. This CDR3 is CASTLLGTGRNQPQHF. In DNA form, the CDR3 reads TGTGCCAGCACTCTACTCGGGACAGGTCGGAATCAGCCCCAGCATTTT.

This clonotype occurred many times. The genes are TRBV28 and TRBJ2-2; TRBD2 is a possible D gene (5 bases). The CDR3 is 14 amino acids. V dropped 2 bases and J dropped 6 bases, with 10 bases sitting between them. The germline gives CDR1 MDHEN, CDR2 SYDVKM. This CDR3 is CASSLPGLPGELFF. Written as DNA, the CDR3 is TGTGCCAGCAGTTTACCGGGATTACCCGGGGAGCTGTTTTTT.

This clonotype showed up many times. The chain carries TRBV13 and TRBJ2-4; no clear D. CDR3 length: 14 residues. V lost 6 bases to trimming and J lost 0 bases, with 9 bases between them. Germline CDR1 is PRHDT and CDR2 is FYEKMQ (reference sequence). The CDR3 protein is CASRSRRAKNIQYF. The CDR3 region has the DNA TGTGCCAGCAGGTCGAGACGAGCCAAAAACATTCAGTACTTC.

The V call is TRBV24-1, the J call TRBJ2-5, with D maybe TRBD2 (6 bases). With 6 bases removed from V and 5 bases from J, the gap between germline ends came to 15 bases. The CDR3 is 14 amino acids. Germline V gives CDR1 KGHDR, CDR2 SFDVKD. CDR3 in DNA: TGTGCCACCAGTTCGCCGGGAGAACCGGAGACCCAGTACTTC. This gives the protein CATSSPGEPETQYF.

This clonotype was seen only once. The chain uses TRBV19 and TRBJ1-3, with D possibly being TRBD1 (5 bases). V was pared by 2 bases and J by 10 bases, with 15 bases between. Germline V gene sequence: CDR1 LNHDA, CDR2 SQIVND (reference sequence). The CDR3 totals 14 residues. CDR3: CASSIRDSQRTIYF. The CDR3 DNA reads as TGTGCCAGTAGTATAAGGGACTCTCAGCGGACCATATATTTT.

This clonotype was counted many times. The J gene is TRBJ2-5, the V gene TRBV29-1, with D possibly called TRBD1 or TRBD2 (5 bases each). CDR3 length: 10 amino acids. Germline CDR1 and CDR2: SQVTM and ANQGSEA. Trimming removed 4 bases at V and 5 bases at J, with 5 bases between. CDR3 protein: CSVGGETQYF. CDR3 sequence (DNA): TGCAGCGTTGGGGGGGAGACCCAGTACTTC.

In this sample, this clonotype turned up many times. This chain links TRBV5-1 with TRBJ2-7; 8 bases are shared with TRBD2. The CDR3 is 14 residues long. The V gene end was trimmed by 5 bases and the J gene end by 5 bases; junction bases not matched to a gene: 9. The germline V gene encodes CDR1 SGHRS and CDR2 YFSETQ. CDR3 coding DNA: TGCGCCAGCAGGGAAGGTAGCGGGACTGACGAGCAGTACTTC. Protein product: CASREGSGTDEQYF.

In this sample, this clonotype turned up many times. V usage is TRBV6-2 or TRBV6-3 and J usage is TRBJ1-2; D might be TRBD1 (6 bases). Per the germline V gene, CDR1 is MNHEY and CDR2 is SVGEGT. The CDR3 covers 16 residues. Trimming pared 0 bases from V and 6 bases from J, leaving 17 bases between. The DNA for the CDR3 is TGTGCCAGCAGTTACTCTCGGGGGGCGGTCTCCGATGGCTACACCTTC. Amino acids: CASSYSRGAVSDGYTF.

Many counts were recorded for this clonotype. This CDR3 reads CASGPGDRAYEQYF. CDR3 nucleotide sequence: TGTGCCAGCGGTCCAGGGGACAGGGCCTACGAGCAGTACTTC. This chain joins TRBV7-9 and TRBJ2-7, with 9 bases aligning to TRBD1. V trimming: 8 bases; J trimming: 2 bases; junction bases outside the gene matches: 7. CDR3 length: 14 residues. CDR1 is SEHNR and CDR2 is FQNEAQ in the germline V gene (reference sequence).